Shown below are 19 T cell receptor beta chains from a single sample sequenced in a study of human T cells and chemical hapten exposure. TCRdb redid the calling of the RACE reads with MiXCR, one entry per CDR3 protein. The repertoire consists of 100,000 or so distinct CDR3 sequences, with around 34% occurring once and the leading ten covering around 2.8%. Time point in this sample: patch test 3, about 24 weeks after DPC sensitization. Treatment of the sample: therapeutic diphenylcyclopropenone sensitization with weekly scalp DPC. Material: whole blood, obtained in connection with sensitization to the hapten diphenylcyclopropenone (DPC). These receptors all come from a man aged 35 to 55 with alopecia areata. Some clones in this sample may be carry-over from other donors' samples.

This clonotype was seen repeatedly, ten times or more. The chain combines TRBV29-1 with TRBJ2-7; TRBD2 agrees at 11 bases. Germline V gene lookup returns CDR1 SQVTM and CDR2 ANQGSEA. J was trimmed by 9 bases and V by 1 base; bases with no gene match: 11. The CDR3 contains 15 residues. CDR3 protein: CSVEGGTSGIRGQYF. CDR3 sequence (DNA): TGCAGCGTTGAAGGAGGGACTAGCGGTATCAGGGGGCAGTACTTC.

The chain carries TRBV7-9 and TRBJ2-3; D might be TRBD2 (6 bases). V lost 3 bases and J lost 0, with 10 bases in between. The CDR3 has 15 residues. Germline V lookup: CDR1 SEHNR, CDR2 FQNEAQ (reference sequence). CDR3 DNA: TGTGCCAGCAGCTTTAGCGCGGGGAGCACAGATACGCAGTATTTT. Its protein is CASSFSAGSTDTQYF.

This clonotype has a single count. The chain combines TRBV20-1 with TRBJ2-3; D possibly corresponds to TRBD2 (6 bases). V lost 3 bases and J lost 3, with 13 bases in between. Germline V gene data show CDR1 as DFQATT and CDR2 as SNEGSKA (reference sequence). This CDR3 comprises 14 residues. CDR3 nucleotide sequence: TGCAGTGCTAGCGTGCGGGATTGGACAGATACGCAGTATTTT. Translation: CSASVRDWTDTQYF.

This chain links TRBV28 with TRBJ2-5; D is unresolved. The CDR3 loop spans 12 amino acids. Germline lookup yields CDR1 MDHEN and CDR2 SYDVKM. Trimming took 2 bases from V and 4 from J, leaving 5 bases between them. The CDR3 DNA reads as TGTGCCAGCAGTTTAAGCGTAGAGACCCAGTACTTC. This translates into CASSLSVETQYF.

This clonotype appeared a few times. The chain is built from TRBV5-6 and TRBJ2-3; 9 nucleotides line up with TRBD2. Germline assignment: CDR1 SGHDT and CDR2 YYEEEE. Germline trimming cut 0 bases from V and 8 bases from J; bases unmatched to any gene: 1. There are 13 residues in the CDR3. As DNA, the CDR3 is TGTGCCAGCAGCTTGGGACTAGCGGTTACGCAGTATTTT. It specifies CASSLGLAVTQYF.

The CDR3 sequence is CASSQVGVSEQFF. DNA of the CDR3: TGCGCCAGCAGCCAGGTGGGAGTGAGTGAGCAGTTCTTC. The chain employs TRBV4-3 and TRBJ2-1; possible D gene TRBD2, 5 bases. Trimming cost V 3 bases and J 9 bases, with 12 bases left between them. Germline values: CDR1 LGHNA, CDR2 YSLEER. The CDR3 sequence is 13 residues long.

The rearrangement links TRBV3-1 to TRBJ2-1; 7 positions match TRBD2. CDR1 and CDR2 (germline): LGHDT, YNNKEL (reference sequence). Trimming cost V 3 bases and J 8 bases; bases outside gene matches: 13. This CDR3 has 16 amino acids. CDR3 DNA sequence: TGTGCCAGCAGCCACCTATCTAGCGGAAAATCCGATGAGCAGTTCTTC. The encoded protein is CASSHLSSGKSDEQFF.

This chain joins TRBV7-2 and TRBJ2-7, with no clear D. The V gene lost 2 bases and the J gene lost 3 bases, with 8 bases spanning the gap. The CDR3 covers 13 residues. Germline CDR1 is SGHTA and CDR2 is FQGNSA. CDR3 protein: CASSLSRNYEQYF. Here the CDR3 DNA reads TGTGCCAGCAGCTTAAGCAGGAACTACGAGCAGTACTTC.

The chain couples TRBV12-3 or TRBV12-4 to TRBJ2-1; maybe TRBD2 (6 bases). The CDR3 sequence is 16 residues long. V was shortened by 1 base and J by 5 bases, with 15 bases between the two germline ends. The CDR3 DNA is TGTGCCAGCAGTTTAGGAATATATGGGGGGAACAATGAGCAGTTCTTC. This translates into CASSLGIYGGNNEQFF.

J is TRBJ2-3 and V is TRBV6-5; no firm D call. Germline loops: CDR1 MNHEY, CDR2 SVGAGI. V lost 0 bases and J lost 1, with 5 bases in between. The CDR3 is 14 residues long. The CDR3 coding sequence is TGTGCCAGCAGTTACTCGAGCCGCACAGATACGCAGTATTTT. This encodes CASSYSSRTDTQYF.

The chain uses TRBV12-3 or TRBV12-4 and TRBJ2-7, with a weak D call TRBD2 (7 bases). The ends were cut back, 8 bases at V and 7 bases at J, with 21 bases in the middle. The length of the CDR3 is 14 residues. The CDR3 coding sequence is TGTGCCAGCGAACTCCGGTGGGGGCGGGGGGAGCAGTACGTC. It encodes CASELRWGRGEQYV.

This clonotype was picked up a small number of times. The rearrangement joins TRBV23-1 to TRBJ2-7; 11 bases map to TRBD2. TRBV23-1 is annotated as an ORF whose role is uncertain. The CDR3 is 18 amino acids. Germline trimming cut 0 bases from V and 2 bases from J; bases unmatched to any gene: 9. CDR3 nucleotides: TGCGCCAGCAGTCAATCCCTAGGGACTAGCGGAATAACCTACGAGCAGTACGTC. It specifies CASSQSLGTSGITYEQYV.

This sequence joins TRBV6-5 and TRBJ1-2, with 8 positions matching TRBD1. V lost 6 bases and J lost 3; bases outside the gene matches: 3. The CDR3 is 13 amino acids. Germline CDR1 is MNHEY and CDR2 is SVGAGI. The CDR3 loop reads CASRVTGDYGYTF. CDR3 in DNA: TGTGCCAGCAGGGTGACAGGGGACTATGGCTACACCTTC.

In this sample, this clonotype turned up a few times. The gene calls are TRBV29-1 and TRBJ2-2, with 7 bases lining up with TRBD1. With V trimmed by 5 bases and J by 0 bases, 3 bases remained unmatched. The CDR3 is 14 amino acids. Germline CDR1 reads SQVTM; CDR2 reads ANQGSEA. As DNA, the CDR3 is TGCAGCGTTCTGCAGGGGGCGAACACCGGGGAGCTGTTTTTT. Amino acids: CSVLQGANTGELFF.

The rearrangement joins TRBV4-2 to TRBJ2-3; no clear D gene. From germline, CDR1 is LGHNA and CDR2 YNFKEQ. The V end was cut by 0 bases, the J end by 4 bases, with 17 bases between. CDR3 length: 17 residues. CDR3 sequence: CASSQEFASPLADTQYF. CDR3 in DNA: TGTGCCAGCAGCCAAGAATTTGCTAGTCCTCTCGCAGATACGCAGTATTTT.

This clonotype was counted between two and nine times. The chain couples TRBV6-2 or TRBV6-3 to TRBJ2-7; D is tentatively TRBD1 or TRBD2 (5 bases each). V lost 6 bases and J 2 bases, leaving 17 bases between the germline ends. Looked up from germline, CDR1 is MNHEY and CDR2 is SVGEGT. The CDR3 contains 15 residues. The CDR3 loop is CASSPMRGFTYEQYF. In DNA form, the CDR3 reads TGTGCCAGCAGCCCTATGAGGGGCTTTACCTACGAGCAGTACTTC.

V and J are TRBV29-1 and TRBJ2-3, with TRBD2 matching over 9 bases. Germline lookup yields CDR1 SQVTM and CDR2 ANQGSEA. This CDR3 is built from 14 residues. Trimming removed 4 bases from V and 1 base from J; junction bases left unmatched: 3. The CDR3: CSVVLAGGTDTQYF. The CDR3 DNA follows: TGCAGCGTTGTCTTAGCGGGAGGCACAGATACGCAGTATTTT.

The gene calls are TRBV3-1 and TRBJ1-4; 7 nucleotides match TRBD1. Germline V gene lookup returns CDR1 LGHDT and CDR2 YNNKEL (reference sequence). CDR3 size: 17 residues. Losses at the gene ends were 4 bases for V and 4 bases for J; bases not matched to a gene: 12. The CDR3 reads CASSPPLRQGSNEKLFF. The CDR3 nucleotides are TGTGCCAGCAGCCCTCCCCTTCGACAGGGAAGTAATGAAAAACTGTTTTTT.

The chain couples TRBV27 to TRBJ2-7; 9 bases match TRBD2. This CDR3 has 15 amino acids. Per the germline V gene, CDR1 is MNHEY and CDR2 is SMNVEV (reference sequence). The V and J ends lost 0 bases and 1 base, in that order; junction bases with no gene match: 1. CDR3 sequence: CASSLSLAGSYEQYF. CDR3 bases: TGTGCCAGCAGTTTATCCCTAGCGGGATCCTACGAGCAGTACTTC.